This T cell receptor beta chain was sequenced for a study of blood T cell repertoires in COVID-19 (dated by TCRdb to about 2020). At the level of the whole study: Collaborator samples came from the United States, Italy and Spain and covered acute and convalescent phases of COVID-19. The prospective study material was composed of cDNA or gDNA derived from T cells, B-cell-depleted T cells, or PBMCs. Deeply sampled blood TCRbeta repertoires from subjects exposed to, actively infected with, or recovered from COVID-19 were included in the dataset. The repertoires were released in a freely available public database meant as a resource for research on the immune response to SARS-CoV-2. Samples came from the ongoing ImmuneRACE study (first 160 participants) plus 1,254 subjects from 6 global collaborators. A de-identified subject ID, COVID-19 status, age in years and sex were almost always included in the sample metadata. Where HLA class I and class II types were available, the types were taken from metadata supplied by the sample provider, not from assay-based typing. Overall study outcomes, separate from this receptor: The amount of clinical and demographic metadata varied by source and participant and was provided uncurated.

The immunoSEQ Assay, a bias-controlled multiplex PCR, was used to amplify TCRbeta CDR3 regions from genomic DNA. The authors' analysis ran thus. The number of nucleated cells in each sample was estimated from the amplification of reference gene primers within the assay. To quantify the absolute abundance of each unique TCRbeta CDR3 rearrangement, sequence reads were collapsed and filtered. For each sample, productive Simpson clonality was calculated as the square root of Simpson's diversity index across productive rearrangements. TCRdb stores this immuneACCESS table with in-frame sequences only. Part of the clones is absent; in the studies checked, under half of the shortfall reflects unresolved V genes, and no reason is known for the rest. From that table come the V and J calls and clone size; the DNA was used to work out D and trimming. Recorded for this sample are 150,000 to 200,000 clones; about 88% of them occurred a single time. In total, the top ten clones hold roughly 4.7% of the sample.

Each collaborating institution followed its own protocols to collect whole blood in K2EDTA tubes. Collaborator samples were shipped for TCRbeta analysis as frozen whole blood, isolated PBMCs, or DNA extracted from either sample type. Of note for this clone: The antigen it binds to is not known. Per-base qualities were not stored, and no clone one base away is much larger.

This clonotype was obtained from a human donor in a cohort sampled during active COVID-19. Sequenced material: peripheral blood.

The DNA reads as follows: TGCAGCGTTGTTCGGGGAATGACCCGCGAGCAGTACTTC. Its protein reads: CSVVRGMTREQYF. The rearranged chain carries TRBV29-1 and TRBJ2-7; D gene: possibly TRBD2, on 5 matching bases. From its cysteine to its phenylalanine, the CDR3 spans 13 amino acids. Solely the CDR3 DNA is kept, with 39 bases framed from the first base. Looking up the germline V gene yields CDR1 SQVTM and CDR2 ANQGSEA. V was cut back by 4 bases and J by 6 bases, leaving a gap of 16 bases between them.